The clone carrying this TCR beta chain appeared many times. Trimming at V came to 5 bases and at J to 6 bases, leaving 6 bases not matched to a gene. There are 14 residues in the CDR3. TCRdb analysed the RT-PCR reads with MiXCR anew, one entry per CDR3 protein. The data show around 700,000 distinct CDR3 sequences, 14% seen once. Material: memory CD4+ T cells from blood. The receptor's source is a female donor in good health, serving as a healthy control. This rearrangement joins TRBV12-3 or TRBV12-4 to TRBJ2-1; TRBD1 matches at 8 bases. The CDR3: CASSRQGHGNEQFF. DNA for the CDR3: TGTGCCAGCAGTAGACAGGGGCACGGCAATGAGCAGTTCTTC.